There are a few counts of the clone carrying this T cell receptor (beta chain). Its antigen is undetermined. The entry originates in a study of STAT5B mutations in CD4+ large granular lymphocyte leukemia. Study observations and caveats: CD4-sorted patient repertoires seemed more clonal than healthy CD4+ repertoires. TRBV06-family usage was enriched in top patient clones (8/27) versus controls (2/35).

This table comes from immunoSEQ multiplex PCR, and its TCRdb copy is limited to in-frame clones, with some not included. The sample has some 8,200 clones; under 90% are singletons. Germline CDR1 reads SGHVS; CDR2 reads FQNEAQ. Trimming removed 3 bases at V and 8 bases at J, with 7 bases between. There are 12 residues in the CDR3. Material: PBMCs. The chain uses TRBV7-8 and TRBJ1-4; D remains ambiguous. This clonotype originated in a woman aged 70 to 79 with CD4+ T-cell large granular lymphocyte leukemia. CDR3 in DNA: TGTGCCAGCAGCTTTATGTACGAAAAACTGTTTTTT. Its translation: CASSFMYEKLFF.